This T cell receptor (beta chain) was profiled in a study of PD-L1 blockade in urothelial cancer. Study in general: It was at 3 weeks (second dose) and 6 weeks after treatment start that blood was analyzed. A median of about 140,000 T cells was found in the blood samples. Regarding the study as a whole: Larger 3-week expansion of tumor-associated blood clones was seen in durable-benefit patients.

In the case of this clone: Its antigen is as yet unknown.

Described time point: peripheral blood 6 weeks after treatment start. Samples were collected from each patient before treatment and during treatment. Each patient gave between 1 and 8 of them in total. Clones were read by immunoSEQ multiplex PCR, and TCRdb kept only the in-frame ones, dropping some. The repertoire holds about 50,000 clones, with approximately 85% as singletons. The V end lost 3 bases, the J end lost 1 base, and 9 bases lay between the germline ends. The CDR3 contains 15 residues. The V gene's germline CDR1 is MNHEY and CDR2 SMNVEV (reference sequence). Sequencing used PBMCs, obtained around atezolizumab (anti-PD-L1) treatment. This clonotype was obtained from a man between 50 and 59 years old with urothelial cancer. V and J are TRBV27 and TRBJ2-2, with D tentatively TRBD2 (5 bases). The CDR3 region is CASSLTTLNTGELFF. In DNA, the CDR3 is TGTGCCAGCAGTTTGACTACACTGAACACCGGGGAGCTGTTTTTT.